A selection of T cell receptor beta chains follows, all from one sample in a study of cytomegalovirus exposure and HLA in healthy donors. Repertoires were generated with immunoSEQ multiplex PCR, while TCRdb's copy carries only in-frame clones and drops some. The table for this sample gives tens of thousands of clones. Sequenced: PBMCs. Every receptor here comes from a man aged 50-60 years in good health and CMV-seropositive. Each CDR3 is given with its conserved first and last residue. The D gene is left open where the match is weak. Not all rows give a size; the values are once, few, many and, for expanded clones, a class.

clone_size: NA
v_call: TRBV2
j_call: TRBJ1-2
d_call: NA
cdr3_aa: CASSAGFYYGYTF
cdr3_nt: TGTGCCAGCAGCGCGGGATTCTACTATGGCTACACCTTC

clone_size: NA
v_call: TRBV19
j_call: TRBJ1-4
d_call: NA
cdr3_aa: CASSISRKLFF
cdr3_nt: TGTGCCAGTAGTATTTCGAGAAAACTGTTTTTT

clone_size: NA
v_call: TRBV30
j_call: TRBJ2-2
d_call: TRBD2
cdr3_aa: CAWSKAGLTTGELFF
cdr3_nt: TGTGCCTGGAGCAAAGCGGGACTCACCACCGGGGAGCTGTTTTTT

clone_size: NA
v_call: TRBV4-1
j_call: TRBJ1-1
d_call: NA
cdr3_aa: CASSHITDEAFF
cdr3_nt: TGCGCCAGCAGCCATATTACTGATGAAGCTTTCTTT

clone_size: NA
v_call: TRBV2
j_call: TRBJ1-5
d_call: NA
cdr3_aa: CASSGRAWSQHF
cdr3_nt: TGTGCCAGCAGTGGGAGGGCCTGGTCCCAGCATTTT

clone_size: NA
v_call: TRBV9
j_call: TRBJ2-3
d_call: NA
cdr3_aa: CASSVVSGFTDTQYF
cdr3_nt: TGTGCCAGCAGCGTAGTGAGCGGTTTCACAGATACGCAGTATTTT

clone_size: NA
v_call: TRBV2
j_call: TRBJ2-7
d_call: TRBD1
cdr3_aa: CASNTGTGGHEQYF
cdr3_nt: TGTGCCAGCAATACCGGGACAGGGGGCCACGAGCAGTACTTC

clone_size: NA
v_call: TRBV5-6
j_call: TRBJ2-7
d_call: TRBD1
cdr3_aa: CASNYGTGNEQYF
cdr3_nt: TGTGCCAGCAACTATGGGACAGGGAACGAGCAGTACTTC

clone_size: NA
v_call: TRBV30
j_call: TRBJ2-3
d_call: NA
cdr3_aa: CAWSVPPIRGTQYF
cdr3_nt: TGTGCCTGGAGTGTACCCCCCATCAGGGGTACGCAGTATTTT

clone_size: NA
v_call: TRBV30
j_call: TRBJ1-6
d_call: NA
cdr3_aa: CAWSSGTGGSPLHF
cdr3_nt: TGTGCCTGGAGTAGTGGGACTGGTGGGTCACCCCTCCACTTT

clone_size: NA
v_call: TRBV15
j_call: TRBJ1-1
d_call: NA
cdr3_aa: CATSAWLNTEAFF
cdr3_nt: TGTGCCACCAGCGCCTGGCTGAACACTGAAGCTTTCTTT

clone_size: NA
v_call: TRBV5-1
j_call: TRBJ1-5
d_call: NA
cdr3_aa: CASSPYSDGWGNQPQHF
cdr3_nt: TGCGCCAGCAGCCCGTATTCAGACGGGTGGGGCAATCAGCCCCAGCATTTT

clone_size: NA
v_call: TRBV5-1
j_call: TRBJ2-5
d_call: TRBD2
cdr3_aa: CASSSGPNRETQYF
cdr3_nt: TGCGCCAGCAGTAGCGGGCCCAATCGGGAGACCCAGTACTTC

clone_size: NA
v_call: TRBV6-6
j_call: TRBJ2-7
d_call: NA
cdr3_aa: CASWTDGAYEQYF
cdr3_nt: TGTGCCAGCTGGACAGACGGGGCCTACGAGCAGTACTTC

clone_size: medium-sized
v_call: TRBV4-3
j_call: TRBJ1-3
d_call: NA
cdr3_aa: CASSQGGGPGNTIYF
cdr3_nt: TGCGCCAGCAGCCAAGGCGGGGGACCTGGAAACACCATATATTTT

clone_size: NA
v_call: TRBV19
j_call: TRBJ2-3
d_call: TRBD1
cdr3_aa: CASSMAQGATDTQYF
cdr3_nt: TGTGCCAGTAGTATGGCACAGGGGGCTACAGATACGCAGTATTTT

clone_size: NA
v_call: TRBV27
j_call: TRBJ1-5
d_call: TRBD1
cdr3_aa: CASSPLSGQGGQPQHF
cdr3_nt: TGTGCCAGCAGTCCCCTCAGCGGACAGGGGGGACAGCCCCAGCATTTT

clone_size: NA
v_call: TRBV5-1
j_call: TRBJ2-1
d_call: NA
cdr3_aa: CASSLAPGKDEQFF
cdr3_nt: TGCGCCAGCAGCTTGGCACCAGGGAAGGATGAGCAGTTCTTC

clone_size: NA
v_call: TRBV6-5
j_call: TRBJ2-7
d_call: TRBD2
cdr3_aa: CASSPLAGVTYEQYF
cdr3_nt: TGTGCCAGCAGTCCACTAGCGGGGGTTACCTACGAGCAGTACTTC

clone_size: NA
v_call: TRBV2
j_call: TRBJ2-7
d_call: TRBD1
cdr3_aa: CASSEQGALSYEQYF
cdr3_nt: TGTGCCAGCAGTGAACAGGGGGCCCTCTCCTACGAGCAGTACTTC

clone_size: NA
v_call: TRBV4-1
j_call: TRBJ2-5
d_call: NA
cdr3_aa: CASSQEGRGETQYF
cdr3_nt: TGCGCCAGCAGCCAAGAAGGACGCGGGGAGACCCAGTACTTC

clone_size: NA
v_call: TRBV6-5
j_call: TRBJ1-2
d_call: NA
cdr3_aa: CASSSPGVRDYGYTF
cdr3_nt: TGTGCCAGCAGTTCCCCCGGGGTGCGGGACTATGGCTACACCTTC

clone_size: NA
v_call: TRBV7-2
j_call: TRBJ2-1
d_call: NA
cdr3_aa: CASSSLATRNNEQFF
cdr3_nt: TGTGCCAGCAGCTCTCTAGCGACAAGAAACAATGAGCAGTTCTTC

clone_size: NA
v_call: TRBV7-9
j_call: TRBJ2-7
d_call: NA
cdr3_aa: CASSSVGRGYEQYF
cdr3_nt: TGTGCCAGCAGCTCGGTGGGCAGGGGCTACGAGCAGTACTTC

clone_size: NA
v_call: TRBV2
j_call: TRBJ1-2
d_call: TRBD1
cdr3_aa: CASCGTGGFDGYTF
cdr3_nt: TGTGCCAGCTGTGGGACAGGGGGCTTCGATGGCTACACCTTC

clone_size: NA
v_call: TRBV7-8
j_call: TRBJ2-7
d_call: NA
cdr3_aa: CASSFSRGGEIYEQYF
cdr3_nt: TGTGCCAGCAGCTTCAGTAGAGGGGGAGAGATTTACGAGCAGTACTTC

clone_size: NA
v_call: TRBV19
j_call: TRBJ2-2
d_call: NA
cdr3_aa: CASSIQGTITGELFF
cdr3_nt: TGTGCCAGTAGTATACAGGGGACTATCACCGGGGAGCTGTTTTTT

clone_size: NA
v_call: TRBV6-1
j_call: TRBJ1-5
d_call: NA
cdr3_aa: CASSDPGTLYSNQPQHF
cdr3_nt: TGTGCCAGCAGTGATCCCGGGACACTTTATAGCAATCAGCCCCAGCATTTT